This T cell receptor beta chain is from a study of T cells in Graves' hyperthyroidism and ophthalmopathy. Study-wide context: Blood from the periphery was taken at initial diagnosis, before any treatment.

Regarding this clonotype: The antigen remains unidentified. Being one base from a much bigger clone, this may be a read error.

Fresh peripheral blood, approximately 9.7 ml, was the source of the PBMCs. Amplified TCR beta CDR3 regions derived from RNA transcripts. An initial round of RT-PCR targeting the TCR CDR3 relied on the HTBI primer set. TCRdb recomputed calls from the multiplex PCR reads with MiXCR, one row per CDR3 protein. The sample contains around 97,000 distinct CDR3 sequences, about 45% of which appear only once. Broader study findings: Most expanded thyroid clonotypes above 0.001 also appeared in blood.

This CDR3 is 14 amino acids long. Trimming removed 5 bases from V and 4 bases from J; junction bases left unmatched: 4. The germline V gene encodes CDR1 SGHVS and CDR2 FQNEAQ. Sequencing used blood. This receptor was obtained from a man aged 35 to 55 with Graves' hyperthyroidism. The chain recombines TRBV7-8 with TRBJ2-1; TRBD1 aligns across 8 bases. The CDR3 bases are TGTGCCAGCAGCACCCGGACAGGGTACAATGAGCAGTTCTTC. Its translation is CASSTRTGYNEQFF.